The 26 T cell receptor beta chains reported below all come from one sample, sequenced in a study of T cells in Graves' hyperthyroidism and ophthalmopathy. Researchers took RNA transcripts and amplified the TCR beta CDR3 regions from them. The study used the HTBI primer set for a first-round RT-PCR of the TCR CDR3. Via MiXCR, TCRdb re-called the multiplex PCR reads, giving one row per CDR3 protein. The data show about 350,000 distinct CDR3 sequences, 15% to 20% seen once. Sequenced input: blood. Receptors originate from a woman between 35 and 50 years old with Graves' ophthalmopathy.

The chain combines TRBV24-1 with TRBJ2-7; either TRBD1 or TRBD2 may supply D (5 bases each). Trimming stripped 10 bases from V and 3 bases from J, with 15 bases between. CDR1 and CDR2 from the germline V gene are KGHDR and SFDVKD. The CDR3 spans 13 residues. The CDR3 here is CATGNRDGYEQYF. The CDR3, as DNA: TGTGCCACAGGAAACCGGGACGGCTACGAGCAGTACTTC.

This chain uses TRBV7-2 with TRBJ2-5, with a weak D call TRBD2 (5 bases). The CDR3 loop spans 14 amino acids. The ends were cut back, 5 bases at V and 10 bases at J, with 20 bases in the middle. The germline gives CDR1 SGHTA, CDR2 FQGNSA. The CDR3 sequence is CASSARLREGGQYF. The DNA of the CDR3 is TGTGCCAGCAGCGCCCGACTGCGAGAAGGAGGCCAGTACTTC.

There are a few counts of this clonotype. The chain is built from TRBV19 and TRBJ1-1; no clear D gene. This CDR3 comprises 13 residues. V lost 9 bases, J lost 2 bases, and 13 bases lay in between. Germline lookup yields CDR1 LNHDA and CDR2 SQIVND (reference sequence). The CDR3 protein is CASMRTYNTEAFF. CDR3 DNA: TGTGCCAGCATGCGTACGTATAACACTGAAGCTTTCTTT.

This chain uses TRBV4-1 with TRBJ2-2; 13 positions agree with TRBD2. Trimming cost V 0 bases and J 3 bases; bases outside gene matches: 4. In germline, CDR1 is MGHRA, CDR2 YSYEKL. The CDR3 spans 18 residues. The CDR3: CASSQDWTSGSHTGELFF. CDR3 coding DNA: TGCGCCAGCAGCCAAGATTGGACTAGCGGGAGTCACACCGGGGAGCTGTTTTTT.

The table lists this clonotype with a count of one. It may be a read error: a sequence one base away is much more abundant. The chain joins TRBV11-2 to TRBJ2-7; tentatively, D is TRBD2 (6 bases). CDR3 length equals 15 residues. Germline CDR1 reads SGHAT; CDR2 reads FQNNGV. V was shortened by 1 base and J by 7 bases, with 17 bases between the two germline ends. The CDR3 spells CASSLVAEWGREQYF. In DNA, the CDR3 is TGTGCCAGCAGCTTAGTAGCGGAGTGGGGTCGGGAGCAGTACTTC.

For this clonotype: One end of the junction fails to match germline, which may point to a read error. The chain employs TRBV28 and TRBJ2-7; tentatively, D is TRBD1 (5 bases). Germline CDR1 is MDHEN and CDR2 is SYDVKM. This CDR3 has 15 amino acids. The CDR3 here is CASNPRVRESYEQSF. CDR3 coding DNA: TGTGCCAGCAATCCCCGGGTCAGGGAATCCTACGAGCAGTCCTTC.

This clonotype has a count of ten or more. The chain joins TRBV7-9 to TRBJ2-5; TRBD1 matches at 8 bases. V shed 5 bases, J shed 3 bases, and the junction held 11 bases outside the gene matches. CDR1 is SEHNR, CDR2 FQNEAQ, per germline (reference sequence). This CDR3 is 16 amino acids long. The CDR3 nucleotides are TGTGCCAGCAGCCCTGGACAGGGAGGTTCAAAAGAGACCCAGTACTTC. Translating it yields CASSPGQGGSKETQYF.

This clonotype was counted at least ten times. J is TRBJ1-2 and V is TRBV6-5; D might be TRBD1 (5 bases). The CDR3 contains 13 residues. Per germline, CDR1 MNHEY and CDR2 SVGAGI. Trimming took 4 bases from V and 8 from J, leaving 14 bases between them. CDR3 in DNA: TGTGCCAGCAGTTCTCACCAGGGTGGCGGCTACACCTTC. The encoded protein is CASSSHQGGGYTF.

This chain joins TRBV5-1 and TRBJ2-7; either TRBD1 or TRBD2 may supply D (6 bases each). Germline CDR1 reads SGHRS; CDR2 reads YFSETQ. This CDR3 is built from 15 residues. Trimming removed 4 bases at V and 6 bases at J, with 20 bases between. CDR3 DNA sequence: TGCGCCAGCAGCCTGGAACACCCGGGGGCCTTCGAGCAGTACTTC. Residues: CASSLEHPGAFEQYF.

In this sample, this clonotype turned up many times. The chain combines TRBV30 with TRBJ2-7; no clear D gene. The CDR3 covers 12 residues. Trimming shortened V by 6 bases and J by 8 bases, and 17 bases separated the two germline ends. Looked up from germline, CDR1 is GTSNPN and CDR2 is SVGIG (reference sequence). DNA of the CDR3: TGTGCCTGTAAGGGCAACCCGCCCCAGCAGTACTTC. It specifies CACKGNPPQQYF.

CDR3 DNA sequence: TGCAGTGCTAGGCCCCCCTCCGGGCCCCACTCCTACGAGCAGTACTTC. Its translation: CSARPPSGPHSYEQYF. The chain carries TRBV20-1 and TRBJ2-7; the D is unclear. Trimming shortened V by 3 bases and J by 0 bases, and 18 bases separated the two germline ends. The CDR3 length is 16 residues. Germline lookup yields CDR1 DFQATT and CDR2 SNEGSKA (reference sequence).

At least ten counts were recorded for this clonotype. The chain has TRBV19 and TRBJ1-5; a weak D match, TRBD1 (5 bases). Germline CDR1 and CDR2: LNHDA and SQIVND (reference sequence). This CDR3 contains 13 residues. The V end was cut by 7 bases, the J end by 4 bases, with 11 bases between. CDR3 residues: CASKFRDNQPQHF. CDR3 DNA: TGTGCCAGTAAATTCAGGGATAATCAGCCCCAGCATTTT. Variable domain in full (rest from reference TRBV19 and TRBJ1-5): DGGITQSPKYLFRKEGQNVTLSCEQNLNHDAMYWYRQDPGQGLRLIYYSQIVNDFQKGDIAEGYSVSREKKESFPLTVTSAQKNPTAFYLCASKFRDNQPQHFGDGTRLSIL.

This clonotype was found many times. V and J are TRBV6-1 and TRBJ1-6, with 7 bases lining up with TRBD1. Germline V gene sequence: CDR1 MNHNS, CDR2 SASEGT. This CDR3 spans 14 amino acids. J lost 5 bases, V lost 7 bases, and 5 bases had no gene match. CDR3 in amino acids: CASTRQGNNSPLHF. CDR3 nucleotide sequence: TGTGCCAGCACTCGACAGGGAAATAATTCACCCCTCCACTTT.

This clonotype has at least ten counts. The chain recombines TRBV6-1 with TRBJ2-4; D ambiguous. V was trimmed by 5 bases and J by 6 bases, leaving 8 bases between them. The CDR3 covers 12 residues. CDR1 is MNHNS, CDR2 SASEGT, per germline. The CDR3: CASSKLVNIQYF. CDR3 bases: TGTGCCAGCAGTAAGCTGGTAAACATTCAGTACTTC.

The chain uses TRBV4-3 and TRBJ2-7; 9 bases fit TRBD2. The CDR3 is 18 amino acids. V was clipped by 0 bases and J by 5 bases; unmatched bases: 14. Germline V CDR1 and CDR2: LGHNA, YSLEER. This CDR3 reads CASSQDRGAGGPENEQYF. The CDR3 coding sequence is TGCGCCAGCAGCCAAGATAGGGGAGCGGGAGGTCCGGAGAACGAGCAGTACTTC.

In this sample, this clonotype turned up many times. This sequence joins TRBV11-3 and TRBJ2-1, with a weak D call TRBD2 (6 bases). The CDR3 spans 14 residues. Germline loops: CDR1 SGHNT, CDR2 YENEEA. Trimming took 2 bases from V and 5 from J, leaving 10 bases between them. CDR3 coding DNA: TGTGCCAGCAGCTTAACTAGCCCCAACAATGAGCAGTTCTTC. It translates to CASSLTSPNNEQFF.

The V call is TRBV28, the J call TRBJ2-5, with D possibly matching TRBD1 (6 bases). Trimming stripped 6 bases from V and 3 bases from J, with 17 bases between. Germline V gene data show CDR1 as MDHEN and CDR2 as SYDVKM. The CDR3 spans 15 residues. CDR3 amino acids: CASRPRDRIKETQYF. The CDR3 nucleotides are TGTGCCAGCAGACCCCGAGACAGGATCAAAGAGACCCAGTACTTC.

This clonotype came up many times. The chain carries TRBV7-2 and TRBJ2-5, with D maybe TRBD2 (5 bases). V dropped 1 base and J dropped 5 bases, with 11 bases sitting between them. The CDR3 loop spans 14 amino acids. Germline V gene data show CDR1 as SGHTA and CDR2 as FQGNSA. CDR3 bases: TGTGCCAGCAGCTTAGTTTCGGGCGGGGAGACCCAGTACTTC. Residues: CASSLVSGGETQYF.

This clonotype showed up many times. The chain carries TRBV12-5 and TRBJ1-1; D is uncertain. With 6 bases removed from V and 4 bases from J, the gap between germline ends came to 15 bases. This CDR3 comprises 14 residues. Germline V gene lookup returns CDR1 LGHNT and CDR2 FRNRAP. The CDR3 is CASGSLLGGTEAFF. The CDR3 coding sequence is TGTGCTAGTGGGTCGTTACTCGGTGGCACTGAAGCTTTCTTT.

This clonotype was counted ten times or more. This chain connects TRBV28 to TRBJ2-7; D gene uncertain. Germline assignment: CDR1 MDHEN and CDR2 SYDVKM. With 6 bases removed from V and 2 bases from J, the gap between germline ends came to 11 bases. CDR3 length: 13 residues. DNA for the CDR3: TGTGCCAGCAGGGAGAGGAGCCCCTACGAGCAGTACTTC. Translated: CASRERSPYEQYF.

This clonotype was seen more than once but under ten times. The chain is built from TRBV4-2 and TRBJ1-2, with TRBD1 matching 7 bases. This CDR3 region has 18 residues. The germline gives CDR1 LGHNA, CDR2 YNFKEQ. V trimming: 1 base; J trimming: 3 bases; junction bases outside the gene matches: 14. The CDR3, as DNA: TGTGCCAGCAGCCAAGTTGCTCAGGTTGGGACAGTGGACTATGGCTACACCTTC. Its translation: CASSQVAQVGTVDYGYTF.

This clonotype was seen a handful of times. The J gene is TRBJ1-2, the V gene TRBV6-5, with TRBD1 identical over 9 bases. The CDR3 has 16 residues. CDR1 MNHEY and CDR2 SVGAGI come from the germline V gene. With V trimmed by 4 bases and J by 4 bases, 10 bases remained unmatched. CDR3 protein: CASSSDRGKVGYGYTF. CDR3 coding DNA: TGTGCCAGCAGTTCGGACAGGGGAAAGGTTGGCTATGGCTACACCTTC.

The chain employs TRBV6-1 and TRBJ2-7; TRBD1 is a possible D gene (6 bases). Trimming removed 3 bases at V and 2 bases at J, with 11 bases between. From germline, CDR1 is MNHNS and CDR2 SASEGT. There are 14 residues in the CDR3. The CDR3 coding sequence is TGTGCCAGCAGTGATGTACAGGGTCCCTACGAGCAGTACTTC. Its translation is CASSDVQGPYEQYF.

This clonotype appeared many times. The chain is built from TRBV28 and TRBJ1-5; 9 nucleotides agree with TRBD1. The CDR3 is 14 residues long. Germline V gene lookup returns CDR1 MDHEN and CDR2 SYDVKM. Trimming removed 8 bases from V and 5 bases from J; junction bases left unmatched: 7. This CDR3 reads CASAGTGIHQPQHF. CDR3 DNA: TGTGCCAGCGCCGGGACAGGGATCCATCAGCCCCAGCATTTT.

This rearrangement joins TRBV12-3 or TRBV12-4 to TRBJ1-2; 9 positions agree with TRBD1. V dropped 5 bases and J dropped 5; count of bases not matched to a gene: 6. The CDR3 is made up of 14 amino acids. The DNA of the CDR3 is TGTGCCAGCAGTCCTGGGACAGGGAGATATGGCTACACCTTC. It translates to CASSPGTGRYGYTF.

This clonotype is a singleton in its sample. The chain combines TRBV12-3 or TRBV12-4 with TRBJ1-1; weak D call: TRBD1 (5 bases). V lost 5 bases and J 7 bases, leaving 20 bases between the germline ends. The CDR3 contains 15 residues. The DNA for the CDR3 is TGTGCCAGCAGTGAAACGGGACGGACGGCCTATGAAGCTTTCTTT. Protein product: CASSETGRTAYEAFF.